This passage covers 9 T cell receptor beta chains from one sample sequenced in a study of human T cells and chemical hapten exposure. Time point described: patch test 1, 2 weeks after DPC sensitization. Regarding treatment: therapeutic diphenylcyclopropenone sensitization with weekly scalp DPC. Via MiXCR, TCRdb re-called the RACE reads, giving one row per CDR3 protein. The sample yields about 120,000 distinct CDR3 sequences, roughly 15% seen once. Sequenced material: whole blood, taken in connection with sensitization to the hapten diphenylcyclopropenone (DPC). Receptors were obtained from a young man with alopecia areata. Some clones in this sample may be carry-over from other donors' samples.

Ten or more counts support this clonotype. The CDR3 sequence: CATSRAGIPYNSPLHF. DNA for the CDR3: TGTGCCACCAGCAGGGCCGGGATACCTTATAATTCACCCCTCCACTTT. The rearrangement links TRBV15 to TRBJ1-6; D gene uncertain. This CDR3 region has 16 residues. The V gene's germline CDR1 is LNHNV and CDR2 YYDKDF (reference sequence). V lost 3 bases, J lost 4 bases, and 13 bases lay in between.

DNA of the CDR3: TGTGCCAGCGGCTCGGGGGAGTCCTACAATGAGCAGTTCTTC. Protein sequence: CASGSGESYNEQFF. This chain links TRBV6-5 with TRBJ2-1; D is perhaps TRBD2 (6 bases). CDR1 and CDR2 (germline): MNHEY, SVGAGI. Trimming took 8 bases from V and 1 from J, leaving 12 bases between them. The CDR3 runs 14 residues.

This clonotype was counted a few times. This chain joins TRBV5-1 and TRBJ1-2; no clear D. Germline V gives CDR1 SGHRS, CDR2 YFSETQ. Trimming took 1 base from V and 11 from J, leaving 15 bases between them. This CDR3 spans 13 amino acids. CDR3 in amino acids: CASSLSQDPLYTF. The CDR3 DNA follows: TGCGCCAGCAGCTTGAGTCAGGATCCTCTGTACACCTTC.

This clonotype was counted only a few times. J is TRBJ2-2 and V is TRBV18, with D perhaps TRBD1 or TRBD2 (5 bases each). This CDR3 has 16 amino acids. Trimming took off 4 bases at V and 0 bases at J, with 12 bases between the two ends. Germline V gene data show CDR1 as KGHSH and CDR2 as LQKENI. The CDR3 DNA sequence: TGTGCCAGCTCACACGTCGGGACGCCGAACACCGGGGAGCTGTTTTTT. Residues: CASSHVGTPNTGELFF.

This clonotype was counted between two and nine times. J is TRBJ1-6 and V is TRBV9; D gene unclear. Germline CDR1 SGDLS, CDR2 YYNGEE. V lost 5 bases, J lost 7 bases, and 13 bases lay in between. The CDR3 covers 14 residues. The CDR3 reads CASSPDVSNSPLHF. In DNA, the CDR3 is TGTGCCAGCAGTCCCGACGTCTCAAATTCACCCCTCCACTTT.

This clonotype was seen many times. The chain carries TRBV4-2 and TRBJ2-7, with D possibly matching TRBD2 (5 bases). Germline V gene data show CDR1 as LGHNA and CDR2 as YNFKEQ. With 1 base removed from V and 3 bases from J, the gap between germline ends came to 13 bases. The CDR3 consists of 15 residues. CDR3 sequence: CASSQGVQADYEQYF. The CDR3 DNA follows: TGTGCCAGCAGCCAAGGTGTTCAAGCGGACTACGAGCAGTACTTC.

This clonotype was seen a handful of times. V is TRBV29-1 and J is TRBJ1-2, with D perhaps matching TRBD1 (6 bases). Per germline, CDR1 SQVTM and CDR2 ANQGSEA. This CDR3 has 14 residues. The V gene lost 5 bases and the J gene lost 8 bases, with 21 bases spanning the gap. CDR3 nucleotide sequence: TGCAGCGTTACGATAGACAGGACATTGACGGGCTACACCTTC. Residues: CSVTIDRTLTGYTF.

The DNA for the CDR3 is TGTGCCAGCAGCTTTTCCGGAGACAATGAGCAGTTCTTC. Amino acid sequence: CASSFSGDNEQFF. This rearrangement joins TRBV7-8 to TRBJ2-1; D is undetermined. Germline assignment: CDR1 SGHVS and CDR2 FQNEAQ. There are 13 residues in the CDR3. V was trimmed by 3 bases and J by 5 bases, leaving 8 bases between them. Filled out from reference TRBV7-8 and TRBJ2-1, the complete variable domain reads GAGVSQSPRYKVAKRGQDVALRCDPISGHVSLFWYQQALGQGPEFLTYFQNEAQLDKSGLPSDRFFAERPEGSVSTLKIQRTQQEDSAVYLCASSFSGDNEQFFGPGTRLTVL.

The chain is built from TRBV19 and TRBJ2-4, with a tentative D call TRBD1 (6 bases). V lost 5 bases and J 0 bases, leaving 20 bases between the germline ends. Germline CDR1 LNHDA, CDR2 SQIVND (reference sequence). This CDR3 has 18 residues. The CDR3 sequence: CASSQQGKTRLAKNIQYF. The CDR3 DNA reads TGTGCCAGTAGTCAGCAGGGGAAGACCAGACTAGCCAAAAACATTCAGTACTTC.